The clone carrying this T cell receptor beta chain appeared a few times. This CDR3 is built from 16 residues. CDR1 and CDR2 (germline): SGHAT, FQNNGV. The J segment lost 5 bases and the V segment lost 1 base, leaving 5 bases of the junction unmatched. These data originate in a study of blood T cells in healthy people across ages. Next came a second PCR, run for about 6 to 12 cycles, which used a sample-barcoded 5' primer along with a J-beta primer mix. TCRdb re-called the 5' RACE reads through MiXCR, storing one row per CDR3 protein. The sample shows about 1.7 million distinct CDR3 sequences, about 28% of them seen only once.

V is TRBV11-2 and J is TRBJ2-1; TRBD2 matches 10 bases. The clonotype originates from a woman aged 25-40 years in good health. The specimen sequenced was blood. CDR3 residues: CASSLAGSGRDNEQFF. CDR3 bases: TGTGCCAGCAGCTTAGCGGGAAGCGGGAGGGACAATGAGCAGTTCTTC.